The next 22 T cell receptor beta chains were all read from a single sample in a study of identical twins. TCRdb recomputed calls from the 5' RACE reads with MiXCR, one row per CDR3 protein. Found here are a few hundred thousand distinct CDR3 sequences, approximately 9.6% of them singletons; the top ten hold roughly 3%. These data were also filed under a second study, of yellow fever vaccine responses in identical twins.

The sample comprised PBMCs. Receptors were obtained from a woman aged 18-29 years in good health.

The V and J genes are TRBV29-1 and TRBJ1-5; 10 bases are a match to TRBD1. J gave up 4 bases and V 6 bases, and 6 bases lay outside the gene matches. From germline, CDR1 is SQVTM and CDR2 ANQGSEA. This CDR3 contains 14 residues. This CDR3 is CSVKTGGINQPQHF. CDR3 coding DNA: TGCAGCGTAAAGACAGGGGGCATTAATCAGCCCCAGCATTTT.

The genes are TRBV9 and TRBJ2-1, with D possibly being TRBD2 (6 bases). Per the germline V gene, CDR1 is SGDLS and CDR2 is YYNGEE. This CDR3 has 17 residues. V shed 3 bases and J shed 7 bases, with 23 bases lying between them. The CDR3 DNA reads TGTGCCAGCAGCGCTTCTAGCGTTTGGGGGTCCGTGAATGAGCAGTTCTTC. Translated: CASSASSVWGSVNEQFF.

This clonotype occurred many times. The V call is TRBV20-1, the J call TRBJ2-1, with 9 positions matching TRBD2. There are 14 residues in the CDR3. Trimming removed 3 bases from V and 3 bases from J; junction bases left unmatched: 3. Germline V gene data show CDR1 as DFQATT and CDR2 as SNEGSKA (reference sequence). CDR3 DNA: TGCAGTGCTAGCAGGACTAGCGACTACAATGAGCAGTTCTTC. Translation: CSASRTSDYNEQFF.

This clonotype was seen a few times. The CDR3 bases are TGTGCCAGCAGCTTAGTAAGGGGAGGGTCCGGAAACACCATATATTTT. Protein: CASSLVRGGSGNTIYF. The chain is built from TRBV7-2 and TRBJ1-3, with D perhaps matching TRBD1 (5 bases). Per germline, CDR1 SGHTA and CDR2 FQGNSA. The germline V and J ends were trimmed by 1 base and 4 bases, with 14 bases remaining between them. The CDR3 contains 16 residues.

This clonotype was picked up a small number of times. V and J are TRBV4-3 and TRBJ1-2; TRBD1 might be the D (5 bases). This CDR3 spans 14 amino acids. V was clipped by 3 bases and J by 0 bases, with 8 bases between them. Germline assignment: CDR1 LGHNA and CDR2 YSLEER. CDR3 protein: CASSQGPTNYGYTF. In DNA, the CDR3 is TGCGCCAGCAGCCAGGGGCCGACTAACTATGGCTACACCTTC.

This clonotype was seen repeatedly, ten times or more. J is TRBJ2-7 and V is TRBV29-1, with 7 nucleotides matching TRBD2. Germline values: CDR1 SQVTM, CDR2 ANQGSEA. The CDR3 loop spans 14 amino acids. Unmatched junction bases numbered 6, after V lost 4 bases and J lost 0 bases. The DNA of the CDR3 is TGCAGCGTTGTTTCAGGGACTAACTCCTACGAGCAGTACTTC. It codes for CSVVSGTNSYEQYF.

The J gene is TRBJ2-7, the V gene TRBV12-3 or TRBV12-4; D unresolved. The CDR3 covers 14 residues. V lost 5 bases, J lost 2 bases, and 13 bases lay in between. The CDR3 DNA reads TGTGCCAGCAGTCCATATAAGGGCACCTACGAGCAGTACTTC. As protein: CASSPYKGTYEQYF.

Only a few counts were recorded for this clonotype. V usage is TRBV12-3 or TRBV12-4 and J usage is TRBJ2-7; a weak D match, TRBD2 (6 bases). The CDR3 has 14 residues. The germline V and J ends were trimmed by 3 bases and 7 bases, with 16 bases remaining between them. This CDR3 reads CASSFRITGGEQYF. CDR3 nucleotide sequence: TGTGCCAGCAGTTTTCGTATTACCGGGGGAGAGCAGTACTTC.

In this sample, this clonotype turned up a few times. This sequence joins TRBV20-1 and TRBJ2-1; TRBD2 agrees at 7 bases. The CDR3 totals 15 residues. Germline lookup yields CDR1 DFQATT and CDR2 SNEGSKA (reference sequence). V lost 3 bases and J lost 2; bases outside the gene matches: 7. The CDR3, as DNA: TGCAGTGCTAGTGGGGCGGGAGCTGCCTACAATGAGCAGTTCTTC. Protein: CSASGAGAAYNEQFF.

The genes are TRBV12-3 or TRBV12-4 and TRBJ2-3, with TRBD2 as a possible D gene (7 bases). The CDR3 covers 17 residues. Deletions cut 4 bases from V and 2 bases from J, with 19 bases between. The CDR3 DNA reads TGTGCCAGCAGTTCTCTCCGCCAAGGGGGGGACACAGATACGCAGTATTTT. Translation: CASSSLRQGGDTDTQYF.

In its sample, this clonotype was seen many times. The chain links TRBV3-1 to TRBJ2-5; the D is unclear. The V gene lost 4 bases and the J gene lost 8 bases, with 20 bases spanning the gap. This CDR3 is 15 amino acids long. The germline gives CDR1 LGHDT, CDR2 YNNKEL (reference sequence). The CDR3 loop is CASSLDWTAQGTQYF. The CDR3 nucleotides are TGTGCCAGCAGCCTCGATTGGACGGCCCAAGGTACCCAGTACTTC.

The chain is built from TRBV29-1 and TRBJ2-3; D remains ambiguous. Deletions cut 5 bases from V and 1 base from J, with 10 bases between. The CDR3 has 13 amino acids. Germline V gives CDR1 SQVTM, CDR2 ANQGSEA. In DNA, the CDR3 is TGCAGCGTTTTGGCCATACGCACAGATACGCAGTATTTT. As protein: CSVLAIRTDTQYF.

The CDR3 loop reads CASSQDRTLAKNIQYF. CDR3 bases: TGTGCCAGCAGCCAGGACAGGACCTTAGCCAAAAACATTCAGTACTTC. This chain uses TRBV3-1 with TRBJ2-4; 7 bases match TRBD1. This CDR3 spans 16 amino acids. The V gene's germline CDR1 is LGHDT and CDR2 YNNKEL (reference sequence). The trim removed 3 bases at V and 0 bases at J, leaving 5 bases unmatched.

The rearrangement joins TRBV7-2 to TRBJ2-5; tentative D call: TRBD2 (6 bases). Germline V gives CDR1 SGHTA, CDR2 FQGNSA. V was trimmed by 5 bases and J by 0 bases, leaving 13 bases between them. CDR3 length: 15 amino acids. The CDR3 is CASSDLAEYQETQYF. The CDR3 DNA follows: TGTGCCAGCAGCGACTTAGCGGAGTACCAAGAGACCCAGTACTTC.

In this sample, this clonotype turned up many times. V and J are TRBV3-1 and TRBJ1-1; 9 bases agree with TRBD1. J gave up 3 bases and V 0 bases, and 8 bases lay outside the gene matches. The germline V gene encodes CDR1 LGHDT and CDR2 YNNKEL (reference sequence). The CDR3 loop spans 17 amino acids. The CDR3 protein is CASSQEADRGTDTEAFF. CDR3 DNA sequence: TGTGCCAGCAGCCAAGAGGCCGACAGGGGGACAGACACTGAAGCTTTCTTT.

In DNA, the CDR3 is TGTGCCAGCAGCCAAGATAGGGCTTTTGTGAAAGGGACTAGCGTACCAGAGACCCAGTACTTC. Protein: CASSQDRAFVKGTSVPETQYF. The chain recombines TRBV14 with TRBJ2-5, with TRBD2 identical over 10 bases. Trimming cost V 0 bases and J 4 bases; bases outside gene matches: 20. The CDR3 sequence is 21 residues long. CDR1 and CDR2 (germline): SGHDN, FVKESK. Full variable domain (rest looked up from reference TRBV14 and TRBJ2-5): EAGVTQFPSHSVIEKGQTVTLRCDPISGHDNLYWYRRVMGKEIKFLLHFVKESKQDESGMPNNRFLAERTGGTYSTLKVQPAELEDSGVYFCASSQDRAFVKGTSVPETQYFGPGTRLLVL.

The chain joins TRBV19 to TRBJ2-5; D uncertain. With 3 bases removed from V and 3 bases from J, the gap between germline ends came to 17 bases. Germline V gene sequence: CDR1 LNHDA, CDR2 SQIVND (reference sequence). This CDR3 spans 16 amino acids. CDR3 in amino acids: CASSIQRTASEETQYF. The CDR3 coding sequence is TGTGCCAGTAGTATCCAACGGACGGCCTCGGAAGAGACCCAGTACTTC.

The chain couples TRBV28 to TRBJ2-1, with 14 bases fitting TRBD2. Losses at the gene ends were 8 bases for V and 8 bases for J; bases not matched to a gene: 8. The germline V gene encodes CDR1 MDHEN and CDR2 SYDVKM. CDR3 length: 15 residues. Here the CDR3 reads CASFPGTSGSYEQFF. The CDR3 coding sequence is TGTGCCAGCTTCCCGGGGACTAGCGGGAGTTATGAGCAGTTCTTC. The whole variable domain, filled in from reference TRBV28 and TRBJ2-1, reads DVKVTQSSRYLVKRTGEKVFLECVQDMDHENMFWYRQDPGLGLRLIYFSYDVKMKEKGDIPEGYSVSREKKERFSLILESASTNQTSMYLCASFPGTSGSYEQFFGPGTRLTVL.

This clonotype was recorded a few times. In DNA, the CDR3 is TGCGCCAGCAGCTTGGACGGGAGTCCGTACGAGCAGTACTTC. Its translation is CASSLDGSPYEQYF. The chain recombines TRBV5-1 with TRBJ2-7; TRBD2 is a possible D gene (6 bases). CDR3 size: 14 residues. Trimming took off 0 bases at V and 4 bases at J, with 11 bases between the two ends. Germline V gene data show CDR1 as SGHRS and CDR2 as YFSETQ.

This chain uses TRBV2 with TRBJ2-1; D uncertain. The CDR3 spans 12 residues. The germline V gene encodes CDR1 SNHLY and CDR2 FYNNEI. Trimming removed 6 bases at V and 9 bases at J, with 12 bases between. As DNA, the CDR3 is TGTGCCAGCAGCAATAGAATAGGTGAGCAGTTCTTC. Protein product: CASSNRIGEQFF. Full variable domain (rest looked up from reference TRBV2 and TRBJ2-1): EPEVTQTPSHQVTQMGQEVILRCVPISNHLYFYWYRQILGQKVEFLVSFYNNEISEKSEIFDDQFSVERPDGSNFTLKIRSTKLEDSAMYFCASSNRIGEQFFGPGTRLTVL.

The J gene is TRBJ2-5, the V gene TRBV4-1; D may be TRBD2 (6 bases). V lost 2 bases and J 5 bases, leaving 9 bases between the germline ends. Germline CDR1 reads MGHRA; CDR2 reads YSYEKL. CDR3 length equals 13 residues. The CDR3 spells CASSQLRGETQYF. The CDR3 nucleotides are TGCGCCAGCAGCCAACTCCGGGGGGAGACCCAGTACTTC.

This clonotype was found many times. The genes are TRBV5-1 and TRBJ2-1; either TRBD1 or TRBD2 may supply D (5 bases each). In germline, CDR1 is SGHRS, CDR2 YFSETQ. V gave up 3 bases and J gave up 5 bases, with 15 bases separating them. The CDR3 totals 15 residues. The CDR3 nucleotides are TGCGCCAGCAGCTGGGCCGGGACCAGAAACAATGAGCAGTTCTTC. It translates to CASSWAGTRNNEQFF. The variable domain in full, completed from reference TRBV5-1 and TRBJ2-1, reads KAGVTQTPRYLIKTRGQQVTLSCSPISGHRSVSWYQQTPGQGLQFLFEYFSETQRNKGNFPGRFSGRQFSNSRSEMNVSTLELGDSALYLCASSWAGTRNNEQFFGPGTRLTVL.